The source of this T cell receptor (beta chain) is a study of T cell responses to AZD1222 COVID-19 vaccine. Worth noting for this clone: What it binds is not known.

Broader study findings: Donors were largely white British and mainly female; clonal diversity was possibly underestimated. Regions left unmutated in variants are reportedly the target of nearly half of spike-specific TCRs.

Repertoires were generated with immunoSEQ multiplex PCR, while TCRdb's copy carries only in-frame clones and drops some. In the table there are about 110,000 clones, around 96% of which are singletons. V lost 4 bases and J lost 6; bases outside the gene matches: 7. Germline-derived CDR1 and CDR2 are MNHEY and SVGAGI. The CDR3 consists of 15 residues. The source material was peripheral blood, sampled on day 0 of AZD1222 vaccination. The chain couples TRBV6-5 to TRBJ1-4, with TRBD1 matching over 8 bases. This clonotype was obtained from an adult in good health. The CDR3 loop is CASSLGQGLHEKLFF. The CDR3 DNA reads TGTGCCAGCAGTTTAGGACAGGGCCTACATGAAAAACTGTTTTTT.